This TCR beta chain was identified in a study of blood T cell repertoires in COVID-19. As for the study in general: Samples representing acute and convalescent COVID-19 were sourced from the United States, Italy and Spain. In each case, the material was cDNA or gDNA derived from T cells, B-cell-depleted T cells, or PBMCs.

In the source study's methods: Reference gene primer amplification yielded estimated nucleated cell counts. Sequencing used immunoSEQ multiplex PCR; TCRdb keeps in-frame clones, though not all of them. The D gene and trimming were derived from the DNA, and the V and J assignments and clone size from that table. The sample carries some 300,000 clones, approximately 86% recorded once. CDR3 length equals 15 residues. The germline V and J ends were trimmed by 5 bases and 1 base, with 14 bases remaining between them. Germline CDR1 reads SGHVS; CDR2 reads FNYEAQ. The sequenced material came from peripheral blood. This TCR came from a woman aged 45-60 years with active or convalescent COVID-19. The chain joins TRBV7-6 to TRBJ1-1; possibly TRBD1 for D (5 bases). CDR3 region: CASSAGQYGNTEAFF. CDR3 in DNA: TGTGCCAGCAGCGCAGGGCAATATGGGAACACTGAAGCTTTCTTT. Full variable domain (outside the CDR3, taken from reference TRBV7-6 and TRBJ1-1): GAGVSQSPRYKVTKRGQDVALRCDPISGHVSLYWYRQALGQGPEFLTYFNYEAQQDKSGLPNDRFSAERPEGSISTLTIQRTEQRDSAMYRCASSAGQYGNTEAFFGQGTRLTVV.